This T cell receptor (beta chain) originates from a study of cytomegalovirus exposure and HLA in healthy donors (dated by TCRdb to the late 2010s). Regarding the study in general: According to an earlier analysis of a few hundred of the donors, about 170 million T cells yielded 120 million or so unique TCR beta sequences and 250 to 350 Gb of sequence data. Around 320 gigabases of sequencing data and approximately 93 million unique TCR sequences were included in an early release covering several hundred HLA-typed donors. Among the roughly 370 genotyped donors, more than 70% belonged to the genetic ancestry cluster associated with self-reported Caucasian donors. The study was designed to test whether signatures of past pathogen exposure could be identified by cataloging public T cell receptors. The T cell repertoires of 666 subjects were profiled by immunosequencing and related to cytomegalovirus serostatus. A separate validation cohort of roughly 130 different subjects was used in addition to the 666-subject first cohort. The study combined high-throughput TCR immunosequencing, statistical association of individual TCRs with disease status, and machine learning to predict cytomegalovirus infection status. A later analysis re-analyzed previously published TCR beta repertoires from roughly 690 donors and added high-resolution HLA genotyping to study TCR occurrence patterns. In the later analysis, no new phenotypic data were used to find candidate immune exposures; instead, reliance was placed on TCR beta sequences and their occurrence across donors. An earlier analysis of more than 450 of the donors used high-throughput TCR beta sequencing to judge whether each TCR beta V gene segment behaved as functional or pseudogenic. Alongside the repertoire data, information on donor age, sex, ethnicity and CMV serostatus was compiled. A later genetic analysis took genome-wide SNP genotypes for about 55% of the 666 donors and used that subset as a discovery cohort. All discovery cohort repertoires had been generated on a single sequencing platform. Both class I and class II loci were covered by HLA typing, at four-digit resolution. The number of donors typed differed by locus, with about 629-630 for A, B, C, DRB1 and DQB1, roughly 520 for DQA1, 600 to 610 for DPA1, and around 460 for DPB1. About five DR-DQ haplotypes were treated as single units for association and clustering because of strong linkage in the cohort. Across 300 to 500 genotyped donors of the cohort, an average of approximately 200,000 unique TCR beta nucleotide sequences per donor were sequenced, and about a sixth of those sequences were non-productive. The paper as a whole reports these results and caveats: It was suggested by the authors that the approach could potentially be generalized to other disease states and immunological phenotypes. In a later analysis, HLA-associated TCR beta chains were found to be more clonally expanded and to have lower generation probabilities than equally common non-associated chains. In a later analysis, the rate of TCR association differed among HLA loci, with DRB1 alleles having the most associated TCRs and HLA-C alleles having the fewest. Compared with the approximately 600-donor mean, donors in an Asian-associated ancestry cluster had fewer N-insertions in productive TCRs, according to a later genetic analysis. Roughly uniform sequencing depth across donors was assumed in presence/absence analyses, although this assumption may not hold. The study gave a list of about 160 TCR beta chains associated with cytomegalovirus. The classifier was reported to diagnose cytomegalovirus status with high specificity and sensitivity in both the original cohort and the validation cohort. V-gene and J-gene trimming of TCR beta chains was associated with a missense DCLRE1C variant in a later genetic analysis, and the association was replicated in an independent cohort. Because counts were too low, 15 or so rarely observed V segments, including chromosome 9 orphons, were excluded from the earlier analysis of 587 of the donors. Correlated functional status among segregating V segments might reflect linkage disequilibrium, but an unknown experimental factor could not be ruled out. Some IMGT-functional V segments, including TRBV6-2 and TRBV6-3, could not be distinguished by the 87-base-pair reads and were therefore excluded. Because some donors lacked HLA typing at each locus, the association tests relied only on the typed subset. CMV serostatus was the only immune exposure information available for the cohort. This cohort had only TCR beta chains sequenced, and the lack of alpha or paired-chain data limited which features could be detected. A group of highly shared sequence variants was considered likely to be a technical artifact of the sequencing pipeline. Most TCR sequences were seen in very few donors, while some public TCRs were found in many individuals. According to a later analysis, most CMV-associated TCR beta chains appeared to be HLA-restricted, and the HLA associations seemed to be driven largely by CMV exposure. A further reported finding was that TCR beta sequences accurately predicted the HLA-A and HLA-B alleles for most subjects in the first cohort. When HLA alleles, especially DR and DQ, strongly co-occurred, attributing TCR associations to individual alleles was difficult. In vitro tests confirmed that a few of the cytomegalovirus-associated TCR beta chains recognize cytomegalovirus antigens. At a false discovery rate of 0.05, a later analysis linked 15,000 to 20,000 TCR beta sequences to specific HLA alleles. A later analysis reported that several top co-occurrence clusters appeared linked to parvovirus B19, influenza, CMV and Epstein-Barr virus. Broadly in line with IMGT annotations, most TCR beta V segments showed up in productive rearrangements about 90% or about 30% of the time in an earlier analysis of roughly 590 of the donors.

On this clone itself: Its antigen specificity is not known. No clone much larger than this one lies a single base away; base qualities are absent.

Library creation used the immunoSEQ multiplex PCR assay. For the multiplex PCR, a mixture combining 60 forward primers for TCR Vbeta segments and 13 reverse primers for TCR Jbeta segments was used. Amplification of the CDR3 region of rearranged TCR beta genes was performed with a multiplex PCR assay on genomic DNA. On the Illumina HiSeq System, the amplified TCR beta libraries were sequenced as 87-base-pair reads. The paper's data handling went like this. A later analysis counted around 72 million unique TCR beta chains across the 666 repertoires, and roughly 10 million of these chains were shared by at least two donors. To remove PCR and sequencing errors, raw reads were error-corrected and collapsed into unique sequences using a nearest-neighbor algorithm that merged closely related sequences. CDR3 sequences were aligned to IMGT reference sequences to assign V, D and J gene segments. For a sequence to be retained, at least a six-nucleotide match to both a V gene segment and a J gene segment was required. A rearrangement counted as productive if the CDR3 had no stop codons and remained in frame with V and J, and every other rearrangement counted as non-productive. Following IMGT convention, CDR3 was defined as the stretch from the second conserved V-encoded cysteine up to the conserved J-encoded phenylalanine. Sequences without an unambiguous match to a single V gene segment were excluded from the earlier analysis of 500 to 700 of the donors. An earlier analysis of about 590 of the donors classified V segments as functional when productive rearrangements were above 56.7% and as segregating when the standard deviation between donors was above 5%. A statistical classification framework was built to diagnose cytomegalovirus status from the catalog of TCR beta chain sequences. In a later analysis, V and J genes were assigned by comparing TCR nucleotide sequences against IMGT/GENE-DB human TR gene sequences. In a later analysis, CDR3 sequences and most-parsimonious VDJ recombination scenarios were assigned using the TCRdist pipeline. A later analysis defined each TCR beta chain by its CDR3 amino acid sequence plus V-gene family, and excluded reads lacking a unique V-gene family. A later analysis removed 592 highly shared, low-generation-probability nucleotide sequences to deal with suspected cross-contamination and a sequencing artifact. For each public chain, a later analysis derived a clonal expansion index from normalized ranks of inferred template counts within each repertoire. A later analysis computed generation probabilities with a VDJ recombination model fitted to out-of-frame rearrangements, and checked the results against IGoR. In a later analysis, TCR-TCR, TCR-HLA and TCR-CMV co-occurrence was scored with hypergeometric tests, and a repertoire-size bias correction was applied to TCR pairs. In a later analysis, false discovery rates were estimated by permuting HLA or CMV assignments 20 times. A later analysis grouped co-occurring TCRs with DBSCAN, adding TCRdist sequence similarity when clustering within HLA-allele-positive subsets. Co-occurrence clustering excluded repertoires with fewer than 30,000 or more than 120,000 public chains, plus five with anomalous nucleotide sharing. In its TCRdb copy, this immuneACCESS table keeps in-frame sequences only and misses some clones. Where compared with another copy, unresolved V genes explain less than half of these, and the others have no known cause. That table furnishes V, J and clone size, whereas the DNA furnished D and trimming. This sample holds about 210,000 clones; roughly 73% were observed only once. The ten largest clones represent approximately 0.47% of the sample.

The germline V gene provides CDR1 SGDLS and CDR2 YYNGEE. Measured from the cysteine to the phenylalanine, the CDR3 is 15 residues long. Just CDR3 DNA is preserved here, 45 bases in frame from base 1. The junction shows trimming of 2 bases on V and 3 bases on J, and the gene matches do not reach 8 bases of it. The cohort consisted of 600 to 700 healthy bone marrow donors. Cohort members were all nominally healthy when sampled, although unrecorded immune exposures were likely present. The donor tested CMV seronegative, placing the donor among the roughly 400 seronegative members of the cohort. Every donor gave a peripheral blood sample, and the peripheral blood mononuclear cells from that sample were used for TCR beta sequencing. The Qiagen DNeasy Blood Extraction Kit was used to extract genomic DNA from the blood cell samples.

The V and J segments used are TRBV9 and TRBJ2-7, and 7 bases in between align with TRBD2. This TCR came from a boy aged 5 to 17 in good health and CMV-seronegative. Material: PBMCs. The DNA sequence follows: TGTGCCAGCAGCGTGAGCGCCGGGACTAACTACGAGCAGTACTTC. The translation is CASSVSAGTNYEQYF.